This entry features one T cell receptor (beta chain) sequence. This sample was included in a study of blood T cell repertoires in COVID-19. In the study overall: Italy, Spain and the United States were the sources of the convalescent and acute COVID-19 samples.

The CDR3 contains 16 residues. With 4 bases removed from V and 3 bases from J, the gap between germline ends came to 17 bases. CDR1 and CDR2 from the germline V gene are SGDLS and YYNGEE. Authors' methods: Nucleated cell number was recorded as an estimate derived from reference gene primer amplification. Some clones are missing from TCRdb's copy, which holds only in-frame ones; the method was immunoSEQ multiplex PCR. The V and J calls and clone size were taken over from that table, and D and trimming were inferred from the DNA. The repertoire consists of approximately 160,000 clones, with over 75% occurring once and the leading ten covering 0.95% to 1.5%.

Sequenced input: peripheral blood. V gene TRBV9 combines with J gene TRBJ1-3; D perhaps matches TRBD1 (6 bases). This TCR came from a man aged 55-75 years who had recovered from COVID-19. The CDR3 protein is CASSTDRDKGGNTIYF. The CDR3 nucleotides are TGTGCCAGCAGCACAGACCGGGACAAAGGTGGAAACACCATATATTTT.